This T cell receptor beta chain emerged from a study of CD8+CD57+ T cells in acquired aplastic anemia. On the study more broadly: Sorted CD4+ and CD8+ cells gave an average of approximately 3.1 ug of DNA. Study-level findings and limits: There were roughly 28 CD8+ CDR3 sequences that occurred in both patients and controls.

The authors sequenced patients whose flow cytometry had shown CD8+CD57+ cell expansion. The patients, all of them, had severe acquired aplastic anemia. Points on this clonotype: Its target is not known.

This CDR3 comprises 13 residues. V was shortened by 7 bases and J by 3 bases, with 12 bases between the two germline ends. Germline assignment: CDR1 SGDLS and CDR2 YYNGEE. CDR3 and TCR beta VDJ profiling relied on genomic DNA as the template. TCRdb ran MiXCR on the reads and lists one entry per CDR3 protein. This repertoire shows roughly 160,000 distinct CDR3 sequences, 71% found once; its top ten account for around 45%. Sequenced sample: sorted CD4+, CD8+, or CD8+CD57+ T cells (not recorded which) from PBMCs. This clonotype was sampled from a human donor with aplastic anemia. The chain combines TRBV9 with TRBJ2-3; D not resolved. The CDR3 is CASLREATDTQYF. CDR3 coding DNA: TGTGCCAGCCTACGTGAGGCGACAGATACGCAGTATTTT.